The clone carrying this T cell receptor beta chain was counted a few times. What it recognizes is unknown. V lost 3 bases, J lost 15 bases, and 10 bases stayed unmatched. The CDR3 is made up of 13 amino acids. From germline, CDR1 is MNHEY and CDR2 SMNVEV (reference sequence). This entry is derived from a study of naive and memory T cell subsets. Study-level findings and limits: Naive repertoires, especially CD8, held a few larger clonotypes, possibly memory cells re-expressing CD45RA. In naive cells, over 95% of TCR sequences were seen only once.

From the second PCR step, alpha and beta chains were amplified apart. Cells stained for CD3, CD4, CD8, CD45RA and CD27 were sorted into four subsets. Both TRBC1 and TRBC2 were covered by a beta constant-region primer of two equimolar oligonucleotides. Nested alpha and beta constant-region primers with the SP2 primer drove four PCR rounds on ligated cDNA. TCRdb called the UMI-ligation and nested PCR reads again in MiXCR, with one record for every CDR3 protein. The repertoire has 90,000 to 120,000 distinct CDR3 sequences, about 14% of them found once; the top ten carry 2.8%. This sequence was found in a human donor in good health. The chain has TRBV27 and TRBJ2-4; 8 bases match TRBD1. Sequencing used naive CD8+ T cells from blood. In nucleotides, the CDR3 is TGTGCCAGCAGTTTTTCGCAGGGGGCTCTTAGGTACTTC. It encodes CASSFSQGALRYF.